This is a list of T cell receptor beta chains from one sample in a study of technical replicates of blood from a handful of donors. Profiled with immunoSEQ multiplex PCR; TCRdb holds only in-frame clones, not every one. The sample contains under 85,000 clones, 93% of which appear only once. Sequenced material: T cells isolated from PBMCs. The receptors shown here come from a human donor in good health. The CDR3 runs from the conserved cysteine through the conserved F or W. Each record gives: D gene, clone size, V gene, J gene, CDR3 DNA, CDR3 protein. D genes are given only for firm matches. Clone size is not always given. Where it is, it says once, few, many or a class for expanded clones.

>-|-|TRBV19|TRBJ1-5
TGTGCCAGTAGTTTTGCAGAACAGCCCCAGCATTTT
CASSFAEQPQHF
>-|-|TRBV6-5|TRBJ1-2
TGTGCCAGCAGTCAGGGGTGGGCGTATGGCTACACCTTC
CASSQGWAYGYTF
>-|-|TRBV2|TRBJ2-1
TGTGCCAGCGGGCGAATCAATGAGCAGTTCTTC
CASGRINEQFF
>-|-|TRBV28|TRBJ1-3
TGTGCCAGCAGTTTAGCTAGCGCTGGAAACACCATATATTTT
CASSLASAGNTIYF
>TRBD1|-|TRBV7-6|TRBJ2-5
TGTGCCAGCAGCTTTGGGCTTTCAGGGGGCGAGGGAGAGACCCAGTACTTC
CASSFGLSGGEGETQYF
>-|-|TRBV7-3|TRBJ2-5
TGTGCCAGCAGCCCGGGACTTCTGGAGACCCAGTACTTC
CASSPGLLETQYF
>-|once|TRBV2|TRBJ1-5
TGTGCCAGCAGTGTTTCTGTGAATCAGCCCCAGCATTTT
CASSVSVNQPQHF
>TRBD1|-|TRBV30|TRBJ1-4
TGTGCCTGGAGGACCGGGACAGTTGAAAAACTGTTTTTT
CAWRTGTVEKLFF
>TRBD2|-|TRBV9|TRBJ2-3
TGTGCCAGCAGCGTAGGAATAGCGGGGGGTAGTGATACGCAGTATTTT
CASSVGIAGGSDTQYF
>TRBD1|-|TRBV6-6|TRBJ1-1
TGTGCCAGCAGCTCCCACAGGGGGCTAGCGGAAGCTTTCTTT
CASSSHRGLAEAFF
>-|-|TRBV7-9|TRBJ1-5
TGTGCCAGCAGCGATAGGGGGTGGGGTAGCAATCAGCCCCAGCATTTT
CASSDRGWGSNQPQHF
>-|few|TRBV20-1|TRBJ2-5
TGCAGTGCTTGGGACTGGGGGACCCAGTACTTC
CSAWDWGTQYF
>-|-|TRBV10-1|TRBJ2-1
TGCGCCAGCAGTGACAAGGATTACTACGACAATGAGCAGTTCTTC
CASSDKDYYDNEQFF
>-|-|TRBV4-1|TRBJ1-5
TGCGCCAGCAGCCAGTGGACAGCCATGTCCTATAATAGCAATCAGCCCCAGCATTTT
CASSQWTAMSYNSNQPQHF
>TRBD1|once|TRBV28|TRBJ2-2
TGTGCCAGCGGGACAGGGTCCTACAGCGGGGAGCTGTTTTTT
CASGTGSYSGELFF
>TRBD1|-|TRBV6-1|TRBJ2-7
TGTGCCAGCAGTGAAGACAGGGACAGCTCCTACGAGCAGTACTTC
CASSEDRDSSYEQYF
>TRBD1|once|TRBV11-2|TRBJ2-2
TGTGCCAGCAGTCAGACAGGGGTTGACACCGGGGAGCTGTTTTTT
CASSQTGVDTGELFF
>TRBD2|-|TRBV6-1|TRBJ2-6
TGTGCCAGCTGGTTGGGACTAGCGGGGGTCCTGACTTTC
CASWLGLAGVLTF
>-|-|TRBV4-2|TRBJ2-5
TGTGCCAGCAGCCAAGTTTCAGTCGGGGTTCGGGAGACCCAGTACTTC
CASSQVSVGVRETQYF
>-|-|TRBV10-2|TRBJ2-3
TGCGCCAGCGGAGTAATAGCTGGAGATACGCAGTATTTT
CASGVIAGDTQYF
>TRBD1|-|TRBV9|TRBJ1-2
TGTGCCAGCAGCCCCAGGGGGGACGACCCCAGGTGGTGGGGCTACACCTTC
CASSPRGDDPRWWGYTF
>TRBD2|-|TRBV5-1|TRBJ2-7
TGCGCCAGCAGCTTGGATAAGGGACTAGCGGGGGGCGAGCAGTACTTC
CASSLDKGLAGGEQYF
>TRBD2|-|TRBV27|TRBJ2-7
TGTGCCAGCAGGCAGGGACTAGCGGATAACTACGAGCAGTACTTC
CASRQGLADNYEQYF
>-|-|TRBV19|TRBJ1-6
TGTGCCAGTAGTACTCGACAGGCTTATAATTCACCCCTCCACTTT
CASSTRQAYNSPLHF
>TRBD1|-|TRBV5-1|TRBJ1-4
TGCGCCAGCAGCTTGGGGACAGGGTCTAATGAAAAACTGTTTTTT
CASSLGTGSNEKLFF
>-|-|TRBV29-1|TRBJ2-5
TGCAGCGTAATCAGGGACAAAGAGACCCAGTACTTC
CSVIRDKETQYF
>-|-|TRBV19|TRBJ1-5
TGTGCCAGTAGTATCTGGGCTGACGGAGGAGGGGATCAGCCCCAGCATTTT
CASSIWADGGGDQPQHF
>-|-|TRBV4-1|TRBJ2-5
TGCGCCAGCAGCCATGAAACGGATAGCGGAAGTGAGACCCAGTACTTC
CASSHETDSGSETQYF
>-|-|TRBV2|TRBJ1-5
TGTGCCAGCAGACGGACAGTTAGCAATCAGCCCCAGCATTTT
CASRRTVSNQPQHF
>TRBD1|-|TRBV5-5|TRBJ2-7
TGTGCCAGCAGCTACCCGGACAGGTTGGGGGACGAGCAGTACTTC
CASSYPDRLGDEQYF
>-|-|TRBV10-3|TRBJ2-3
TGTGCCATCAGTGAGTCCCGGACTGGGGATACGCAGTATTTT
CAISESRTGDTQYF
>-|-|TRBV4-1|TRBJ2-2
TGCGCCAGCAGCCCCTACGACACCGGGGAGCTGTTTTTT
CASSPYDTGELFF
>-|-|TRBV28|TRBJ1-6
TGTGCCAGCTTGCGGGATCCCAATTCACCCCTCCACTTT
CASLRDPNSPLHF
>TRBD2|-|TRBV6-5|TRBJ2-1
TGTGCCAGCAGTTACGGTACTAGCGGGGTTCACAATGAGCAGTTCTTC
CASSYGTSGVHNEQFF
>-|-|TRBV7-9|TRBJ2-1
TGTGCCAGCAGCTTAGCCGGGACACTCAATGAGCAGTTCTTC
CASSLAGTLNEQFF
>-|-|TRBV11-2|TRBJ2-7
TGTGCCAGCACAGGTTATGCCTACGAGCAGTACTTC
CASTGYAYEQYF
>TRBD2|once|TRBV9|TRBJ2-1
TGTGCCAGCAGCGTCCGACTAGCGGAAAATGAGCAGTTCTTC
CASSVRLAENEQFF
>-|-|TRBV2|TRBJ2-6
TGTGCCAGCAGTGCAGGGCCGATCTCTGGGGCCAACGTCCTGACTTTC
CASSAGPISGANVLTF
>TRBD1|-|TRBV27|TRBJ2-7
TGTGCCAGCAGTGACCTTGGACAGGGAGCCTACGAGCAGTACTTC
CASSDLGQGAYEQYF
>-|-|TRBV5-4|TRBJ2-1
TGTGCCAGCAGCTTGGACAACCCCGGGTACAATGAGCAGTTCTTC
CASSLDNPGYNEQFF